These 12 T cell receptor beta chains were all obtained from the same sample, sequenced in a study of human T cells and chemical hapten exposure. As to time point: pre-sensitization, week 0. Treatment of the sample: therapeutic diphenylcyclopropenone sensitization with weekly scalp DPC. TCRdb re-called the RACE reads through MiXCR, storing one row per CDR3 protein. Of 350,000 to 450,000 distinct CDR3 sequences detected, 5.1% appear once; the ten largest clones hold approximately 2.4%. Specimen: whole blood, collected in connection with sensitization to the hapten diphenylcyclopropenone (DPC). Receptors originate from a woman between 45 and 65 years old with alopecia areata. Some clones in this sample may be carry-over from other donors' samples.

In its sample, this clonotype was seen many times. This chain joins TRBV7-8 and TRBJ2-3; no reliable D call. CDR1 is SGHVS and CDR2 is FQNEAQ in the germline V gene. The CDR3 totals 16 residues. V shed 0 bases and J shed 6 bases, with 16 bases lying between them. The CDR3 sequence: CASSLAIGLSSDTQYF. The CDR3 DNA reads TGTGCCAGCAGCTTAGCTATAGGGTTATCCTCCGATACGCAGTATTTT.

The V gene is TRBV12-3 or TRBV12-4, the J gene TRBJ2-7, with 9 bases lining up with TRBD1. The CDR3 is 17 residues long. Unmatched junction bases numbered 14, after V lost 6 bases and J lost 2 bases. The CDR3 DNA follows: TGTGCCAGCAGCCCAGCTTTACGGGACAGGGCACCCTACGAGCAGTACTTC. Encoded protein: CASSPALRDRAPYEQYF.

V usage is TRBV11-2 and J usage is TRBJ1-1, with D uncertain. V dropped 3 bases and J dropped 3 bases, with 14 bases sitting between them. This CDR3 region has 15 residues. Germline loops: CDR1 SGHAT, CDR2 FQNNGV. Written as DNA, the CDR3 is TGTGCCAGCAGCTTGTCGATCCGGGTCGACACTGAAGCTTTCTTT. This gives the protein CASSLSIRVDTEAFF.

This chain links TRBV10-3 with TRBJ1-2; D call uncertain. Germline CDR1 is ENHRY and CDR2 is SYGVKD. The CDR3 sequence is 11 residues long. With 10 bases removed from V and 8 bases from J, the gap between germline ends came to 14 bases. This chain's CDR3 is CATSPDLGYTF. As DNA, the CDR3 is TGTGCCACCTCTCCGGACCTAGGCTACACCTTC.

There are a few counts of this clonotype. DNA for the CDR3: TGCAGTGCTAGAGATCGCGGCACCTACGAGCAGTACTTC. Protein product: CSARDRGTYEQYF. The chain uses TRBV20-1 and TRBJ2-7; no definite D call. The CDR3 is 13 residues long. CDR1 is DFQATT and CDR2 is SNEGSKA in the germline V gene (reference sequence). Trimming stripped 0 bases from V and 2 bases from J, with 8 bases between.

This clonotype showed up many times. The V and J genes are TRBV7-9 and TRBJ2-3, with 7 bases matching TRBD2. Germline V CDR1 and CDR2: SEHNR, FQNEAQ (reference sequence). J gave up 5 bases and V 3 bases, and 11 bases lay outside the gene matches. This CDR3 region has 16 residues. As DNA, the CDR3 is TGTGCCAGCAGCTTCCCCGAATCTCCTAGCGGAGATACGCAGTATTTT. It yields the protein CASSFPESPSGDTQYF.

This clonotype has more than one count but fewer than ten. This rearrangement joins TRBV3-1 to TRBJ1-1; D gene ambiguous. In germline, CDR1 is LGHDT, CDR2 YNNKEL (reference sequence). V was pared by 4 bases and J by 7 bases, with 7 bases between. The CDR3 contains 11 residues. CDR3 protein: CASSRHSEAFF. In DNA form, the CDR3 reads TGTGCCAGCAGCCGTCATAGTGAAGCTTTCTTT.

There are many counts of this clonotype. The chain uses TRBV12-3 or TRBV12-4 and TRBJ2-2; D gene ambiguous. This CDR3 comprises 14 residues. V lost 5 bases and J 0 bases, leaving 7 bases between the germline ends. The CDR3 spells CASSIYTNTGELFF. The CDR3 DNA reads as TGTGCCAGCAGTATTTATACGAACACCGGGGAGCTGTTTTTT.

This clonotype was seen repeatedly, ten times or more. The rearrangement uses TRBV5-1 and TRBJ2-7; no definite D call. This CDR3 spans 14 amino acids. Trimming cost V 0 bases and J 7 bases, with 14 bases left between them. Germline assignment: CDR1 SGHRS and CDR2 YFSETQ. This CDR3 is CASSLGQALGEQYF. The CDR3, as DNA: TGCGCCAGCAGCTTGGGCCAGGCCCTGGGAGAGCAGTACTTC.

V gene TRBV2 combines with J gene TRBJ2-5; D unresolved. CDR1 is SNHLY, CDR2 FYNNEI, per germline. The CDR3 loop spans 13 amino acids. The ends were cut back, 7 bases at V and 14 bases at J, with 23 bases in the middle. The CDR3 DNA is TGTGCCAGCACCGTAACTTTGACGACTCTTTATTACTTC. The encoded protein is CASTVTLTTLYYF.

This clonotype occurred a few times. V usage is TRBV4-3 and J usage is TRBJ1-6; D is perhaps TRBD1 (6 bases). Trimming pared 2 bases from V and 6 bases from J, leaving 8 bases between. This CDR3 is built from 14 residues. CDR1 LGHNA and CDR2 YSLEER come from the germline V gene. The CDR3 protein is CASSQNRANSPLHF. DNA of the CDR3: TGCGCCAGCAGCCAAAACAGGGCTAATTCACCCCTCCACTTT.

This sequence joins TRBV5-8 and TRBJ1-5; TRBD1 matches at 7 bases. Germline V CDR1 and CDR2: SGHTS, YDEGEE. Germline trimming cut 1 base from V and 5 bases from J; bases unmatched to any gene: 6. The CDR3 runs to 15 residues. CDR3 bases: TGTGCCAGCAGCTTGAGGGGACAGATTGATCAGCCCCAGCATTTT. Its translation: CASSLRGQIDQPQHF.